The rows below give T cell receptor beta chains drawn from one sample of a study of cytomegalovirus exposure and HLA in healthy donors. Generated by immunoSEQ multiplex PCR, the TCRdb table keeps only in-frame clones and is missing some. This table holds about 200,000 clones, around three quarters found once. Input material: PBMCs. These receptors were collected from a man aged 25 to 40 in good health and CMV-seronegative. The conserved cysteine and the conserved F or W are not part of the CDR3 here.

J gene: TRBJ1-6
V gene: TRBV6-5
CDR3 protein: ASSYSQVINSPLH

J gene: TRBJ2-7
V gene: TRBV19
CDR3 protein: ASSPLAVPYEQY

J gene: TRBJ2-6
V gene: TRBV14
CDR3 protein: ASSQALASGANVLT

J gene: TRBJ2-1
V gene: TRBV5-6
CDR3 protein: ATSSGPYNEQF

J gene: TRBJ1-1
V gene: TRBV27
CDR3 protein: ASSAPGVRTEAF

J gene: TRBJ2-3
V gene: TRBV9
CDR3 protein: ASSVGLTTSTDTQY

J gene: TRBJ2-7
V gene: TRBV7-3
CDR3 protein: ASSLTKAYRGEQY

J gene: TRBJ2-3
V gene: TRBV19
CDR3 protein: ANPGYRGGTDTQY

J gene: TRBJ2-7
V gene: TRBV29-1
CDR3 protein: SVGVGAKAYEQY

J gene: TRBJ1-5
V gene: TRBV28
CDR3 protein: ASSQGNQPQH

J gene: TRBJ2-2
V gene: TRBV7-2
CDR3 protein: ASSGQDKTNTGELF

J gene: TRBJ2-3
V gene: TRBV7-2
CDR3 protein: ASSGRALNTQY

J gene: TRBJ2-1
V gene: TRBV29-1
CDR3 protein: SVEELGNEQF

J gene: TRBJ2-1
V gene: TRBV2
CDR3 protein: ASSRSGYSYNEQF

J gene: TRBJ2-4
V gene: TRBV2
CDR3 protein: ASVRDRLIAKNIQY

J gene: TRBJ1-1
V gene: TRBV5-6
CDR3 protein: ASSFTVNTEAF

J gene: TRBJ1-6
V gene: TRBV2
CDR3 protein: ASGTGKYNSPLH

J gene: TRBJ2-1
V gene: TRBV6-5
CDR3 protein: ASTLRAGTYNEQF

J gene: TRBJ1-1
V gene: TRBV15
CDR3 protein: ATSRDISQGRTEAF

J gene: TRBJ2-1
V gene: TRBV4-1
CDR3 protein: ASRLSGSEGYNEQF

J gene: TRBJ1-6
V gene: TRBV7-8
CDR3 protein: ASSPAGTGGGLGHSPLH

J gene: TRBJ1-1
V gene: TRBV28
CDR3 protein: ASSLSTGWGTEAF